This T cell receptor beta chain was profiled in a study of glioma-infiltrating T cells. Germline V gene data show CDR1 as MGHRA and CDR2 as YSYEKL. The CDR3 is made up of 16 amino acids. TCR alpha and beta CDR3 regions were amplified from RNA using iRepertoire nested multiplex PCR. TCRdb re-called the multiplex PCR reads through MiXCR, storing one row per CDR3 protein. The sample lists some 180,000 distinct CDR3 sequences, 32% occurring once. With regard to this clonotype: It may be a read error: a sequence one base away is much more abundant.

The chain links TRBV4-1 to TRBJ2-7, with 9 bases aligning to TRBD1. The TCR originated in a human donor with low-grade glioma or glioblastoma, undergoing nonglioma brain surgery, or in good health (not recorded which). The sample comprised glioma tissue, nonneoplastic brain tissue, or PBMCs (not recorded which). CDR3 nucleotides: TGCGCCAGCGGCCAATCCGCCGGGACAGGGAGATACGAGCAGTACTTC. It specifies CASGQSAGTGRYEQYF.